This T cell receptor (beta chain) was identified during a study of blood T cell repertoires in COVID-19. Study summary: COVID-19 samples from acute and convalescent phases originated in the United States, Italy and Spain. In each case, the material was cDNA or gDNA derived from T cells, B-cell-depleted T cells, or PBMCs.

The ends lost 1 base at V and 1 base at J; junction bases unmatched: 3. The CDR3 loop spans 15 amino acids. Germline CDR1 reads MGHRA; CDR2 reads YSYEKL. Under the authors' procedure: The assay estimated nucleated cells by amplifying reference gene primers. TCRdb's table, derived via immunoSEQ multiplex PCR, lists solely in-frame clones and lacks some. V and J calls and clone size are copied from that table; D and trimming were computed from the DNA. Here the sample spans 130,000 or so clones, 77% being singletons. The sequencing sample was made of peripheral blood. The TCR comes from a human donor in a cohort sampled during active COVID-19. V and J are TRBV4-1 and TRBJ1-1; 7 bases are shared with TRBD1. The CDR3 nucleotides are TGCGCCAGCAGCCAAGTCTACAGGGGGAACACTGAAGCTTTCTTT. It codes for CASSQVYRGNTEAFF.